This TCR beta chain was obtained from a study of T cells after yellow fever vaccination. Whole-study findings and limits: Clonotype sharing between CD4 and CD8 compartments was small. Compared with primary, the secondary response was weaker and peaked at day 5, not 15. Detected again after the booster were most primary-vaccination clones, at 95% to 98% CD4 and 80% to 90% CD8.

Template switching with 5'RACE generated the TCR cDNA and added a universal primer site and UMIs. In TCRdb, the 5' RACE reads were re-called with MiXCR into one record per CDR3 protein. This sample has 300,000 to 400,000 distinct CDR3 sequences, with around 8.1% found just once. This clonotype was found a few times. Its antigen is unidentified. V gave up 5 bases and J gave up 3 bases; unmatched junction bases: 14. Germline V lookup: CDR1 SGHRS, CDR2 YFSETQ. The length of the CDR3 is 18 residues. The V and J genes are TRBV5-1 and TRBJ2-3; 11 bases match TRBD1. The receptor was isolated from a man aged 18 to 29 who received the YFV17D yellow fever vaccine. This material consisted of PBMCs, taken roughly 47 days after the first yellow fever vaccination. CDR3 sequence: CASSSGQGAAYRTDTQYF. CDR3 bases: TGCGCCAGCAGTTCCGGACAGGGGGCGGCTTATAGGACAGATACGCAGTATTTT.